Listed here are 20 T cell receptor beta chains from one sample, sequenced in a study of technical replicates of blood from several donors. Repertoires were generated with immunoSEQ multiplex PCR, while TCRdb's copy carries only in-frame clones and drops some. The sample lists roughly 15,000 clones, just under 85% seen once, with roughly 11% in the top ten. The sequenced material came from PBMCs. These receptors came from a human donor in good health.

The DNA of the CDR3 is TGCGCCAGCAGCTCCCCCGGGACTAGCGGATACAATGAGCAGTTCTTC. It encodes CASSSPGTSGYNEQFF. This chain links TRBV5-1 with TRBJ2-1, with 11 bases that match TRBD2. The CDR3 contains 16 residues. Germline V gene lookup returns CDR1 SGHRS and CDR2 YFSETQ. Trimming cost V 3 bases and J 4 bases; bases outside gene matches: 6.

This sequence joins TRBV29-1 and TRBJ2-5, with D hard to call. Trimming removed 7 bases from V and 5 bases from J, with 11 bases in between. The CDR3 is 11 amino acids. The germline gives CDR1 SQVTM, CDR2 ANQGSEA. CDR3 sequence (DNA): TGCAGCGGAGAATTTTCGGAGACCCAGTACTTC. Encoded protein: CSGEFSETQYF. The variable domain in full, with the rest retrieved from reference TRBV29-1 and TRBJ2-5, is SAVISQKPSRDICQRGTSLTIQCQVDSQVTMMFWYRQQPGQSLTLIATANQGSEATYESGFVIDKFPISRPNLTFSTLTVSNMSPEDSSIYLCSGEFSETQYFGPGTRLLVL.

The chain has TRBV10-2 and TRBJ2-5; TRBD2 matches at 10 bases. This CDR3 comprises 15 residues. The V gene end was trimmed by 6 bases and the J gene end by 3 bases; junction bases not matched to a gene: 7. Per the germline V gene, CDR1 is WSHSY and CDR2 is SAAADI. The CDR3 is CASRSGLANKETQYF. CDR3 nucleotide sequence: TGCGCCAGCAGGTCGGGACTAGCGAACAAAGAGACCCAGTACTTC.

The genes are TRBV28 and TRBJ2-1; TRBD2 aligns across 9 bases. Germline V CDR1 and CDR2: MDHEN, SYDVKM. The CDR3 is 17 amino acids. Trimming at V came to 4 bases and at J to 9 bases, leaving 16 bases not matched to a gene. The CDR3 loop is CASSSTPGTSLQVEQFF. The CDR3 region has the DNA TGTGCCAGCAGTTCCACCCCTGGGACTAGCCTACAGGTTGAGCAGTTCTTC. Supplemented by reference TRBV28 and TRBJ2-1, the full variable domain reads DVKVTQSSRYLVKRTGEKVFLECVQDMDHENMFWYRQDPGLGLRLIYFSYDVKMKEKGDIPEGYSVSREKKERFSLILESASTNQTSMYLCASSSTPGTSLQVEQFFGPGTRLTVL.

CDR3 nucleotides: TGTGCCAGTACCCTAGGGGGAGTTGGGAGCGAGCAGTACTTC. It translates to CASTLGGVGSEQYF. The chain recombines TRBV19 with TRBJ2-7, with a possible D match to TRBD1 (6 bases). This CDR3 has 14 amino acids. CDR1 is LNHDA, CDR2 SQIVND, per germline (reference sequence). The V end was cut by 7 bases, the J end by 6 bases, with 19 bases between.

The V call is TRBV10-1, the J call TRBJ2-2; D remains unclear. The CDR3 has 13 residues. Looked up from germline, CDR1 is WNHNN and CDR2 is SYGVQD (reference sequence). Trimming shortened V by 5 bases and J by 0 bases, and 4 bases separated the two germline ends. CDR3 sequence (DNA): TGCGCCAGCAGTTTAGCGAACACCGGGGAGCTGTTTTTT. Translating gives CASSLANTGELFF.

The chain couples TRBV30 to TRBJ2-3, with TRBD2 matching 8 bases. The V gene's germline CDR1 is GTSNPN and CDR2 SVGIG (reference sequence). After removal of 0 bases from V and 2 bases from J, the junction contained 4 bases not matched to a gene. CDR3 length equals 15 residues. For the CDR3, the DNA is TGTGCCTGGAGTGTACCGGGGGGGGTCACAGATACGCAGTATTTT. Translation gives CAWSVPGGVTDTQYF.

The chain employs TRBV5-5 and TRBJ2-3, with D hard to call. The germline gives CDR1 SGHKS, CDR2 YYEKEE (reference sequence). The CDR3 sequence is 12 residues long. Trimming shortened V by 6 bases and J by 6 bases, and 11 bases separated the two germline ends. CDR3 nucleotides: TGTGCCAGCATGGAGTCCCCGGATACGCAGTATTTT. Protein product: CASMESPDTQYF.

CDR3 DNA sequence: TGTGCCAGCAGGCCAACTCTTCACGGTGGAGAGACCCAGTACTTC. Its translation: CASRPTLHGGETQYF. The genes are TRBV6-5 and TRBJ2-5; D gene uncertain. V gave up 6 bases and J gave up 4 bases, with 18 bases separating them. The CDR3 sequence is 15 residues long. CDR1 MNHEY and CDR2 SVGAGI come from the germline V gene.

The V and J genes are TRBV23-1 and TRBJ1-3; 8 bases match TRBD1. TRBV23-1 is an ORF; its function is uncertain. The CDR3 loop spans 15 amino acids. The V gene end was trimmed by 4 bases and the J gene end by 7 bases; junction bases not matched to a gene: 9. CDR3 nucleotides: TGCGCCAGCAGTCCCCACCTGGGACAGGCGAACACCATATATTTT. This codes for CASSPHLGQANTIYF.

V and J are TRBV6-5 and TRBJ1-5; D is possibly TRBD1 (6 bases). Trimming shortened V by 6 bases and J by 3 bases, and 9 bases separated the two germline ends. The germline CDR1 and CDR2 sequences are MNHEY and SVGAGI. The CDR3 runs to 13 residues. CDR3 bases: TGTGCCAGCAGGTCAGGGGTCAATCAGCCCCAGCATTTT. It encodes CASRSGVNQPQHF.

The chain couples TRBV11-2 to TRBJ2-1, with 8 bases lining up with TRBD2. The CDR3 spans 19 residues. Germline V gene lookup returns CDR1 SGHAT and CDR2 FQNNGV. V shed 4 bases, J shed 0 bases, and the junction held 14 bases outside the gene matches. The DNA of the CDR3 is TGTGCCAGCAGCTCTTTCTTACTAGCGGTTACCTACTCCTACAATGAGCAGTTCTTC. This gives the protein CASSSFLLAVTYSYNEQFF.

The genes are TRBV10-2 and TRBJ2-1, with 8 bases lining up with TRBD1. Germline V gene lookup returns CDR1 WSHSY and CDR2 SAAADI. J lost 5 bases, V lost 5 bases, and 8 bases had no gene match. The CDR3 contains 15 residues. CDR3 nucleotide sequence: TGCGCCAGCAGTTCATATACAGGGGGGAACAATGAGCAGTTCTTC. This sequence encodes CASSSYTGGNNEQFF.

This chain links TRBV7-6 with TRBJ2-1; possibly TRBD2 for D (6 bases). Per the germline V gene, CDR1 is SGHVS and CDR2 is FNYEAQ. The CDR3 has 17 residues. Trimming pared 1 base from V and 0 bases from J, leaving 13 bases between. CDR3 nucleotides: TGTGCCAGCAGCTTAGGTTCTAGCGAGAGCTCCTACAATGAGCAGTTCTTC. This sequence encodes CASSLGSSESSYNEQFF. Based on the CDR3 plus reference TRBV7-6 and TRBJ2-1, the full variable domain is GAGVSQSPRYKVTKRGQDVALRCDPISGHVSLYWYRQALGQGPEFLTYFNYEAQQDKSGLPNDRFSAERPEGSISTLTIQRTEQRDSAMYRCASSLGSSESSYNEQFFGPGTRLTVL.

The chain couples TRBV2 to TRBJ1-2; 7 nucleotides line up with TRBD1. Germline CDR1 and CDR2: SNHLY and FYNNEI. Trimming at V came to 6 bases and at J to 3 bases, leaving 4 bases not matched to a gene. This CDR3 has 13 amino acids. For the CDR3, the DNA is TGTGCCAGCAGGGACACAGGGGACTATGGCTACACCTTC. Its protein is CASRDTGDYGYTF.

This chain links TRBV7-8 with TRBJ2-1; D possibly corresponds to TRBD2 (5 bases). Germline CDR1 is SGHVS and CDR2 is FQNEAQ. With 5 bases removed from V and 5 bases from J, the gap between germline ends came to 10 bases. This CDR3 region has 13 residues. In nucleotides, the CDR3 is TGTGCCAGCAGCACCGGGGTTAACAATGAGCAGTTCTTC. Protein: CASSTGVNNEQFF.

This chain connects TRBV28 to TRBJ1-5; TRBD1 matches 7 bases. The germline gives CDR1 MDHEN, CDR2 SYDVKM. V lost 5 bases and J lost 7; bases outside the gene matches: 8. The CDR3 extends over 14 amino acids. The CDR3 spells CASSLPTGHQPQHF. The CDR3 nucleotides are TGTGCCAGCAGTCTCCCGACAGGGCACCAGCCCCAGCATTTT.

This rearrangement joins TRBV28 to TRBJ2-3; D unclear. V shed 4 bases and J shed 3 bases, with 5 bases lying between them. Germline V CDR1 and CDR2: MDHEN, SYDVKM. The CDR3 sequence is 12 residues long. The CDR3 DNA follows: TGTGCCAGCAGTTCCGTGACAGATACGCAGTATTTT. Its translation is CASSSVTDTQYF.

This clone appeared once. This rearrangement joins TRBV30 to TRBJ2-7; 11 bases line up with TRBD1. With 0 bases clipped from V and 8 bases from J, the junction kept 3 bases outside the gene matches. This CDR3 is built from 13 residues. Germline V lookup: CDR1 GTSNPN, CDR2 SVGIG (reference sequence). The CDR3 sequence is CAWSVGTGGKQYF. In nucleotides, the CDR3 is TGTGCCTGGAGTGTAGGGACAGGGGGAAAGCAGTACTTC. Variable domain in full (rest from reference TRBV30 and TRBJ2-7): SQTIHQWPATLVQPVGSPLSLECTVEGTSNPNLYWYRQAAGRGLQLLFYSVGIGQISSEVPQNLSASRPQDRQFILSSKKLLLSDSGFYLCAWSVGTGGKQYFGPGTRLTVT.

This clone was detected only a few times. The CDR3, as DNA: TGTGCCAGCAGTGTAGAGTCCGGGGGGTACACTGAAGCTTTCTTT. Translation gives CASSVESGGYTEAFF. The chain carries TRBV2 and TRBJ1-1, with D perhaps matching TRBD1 (5 bases). V lost 4 bases and J 3 bases, leaving 15 bases between the germline ends. Looked up from germline, CDR1 is SNHLY and CDR2 is FYNNEI. The CDR3 is 15 residues long.